Shown below are 10 T cell receptor beta chains from a single sample sequenced in a study of blood T cells in healthy people across ages. Using a J-beta primer mix together with a sample-barcoded 5' primer, a second PCR was run for about 6 to 11 cycles. TCRdb independently ran MiXCR on the 5' RACE reads; one entry per CDR3 protein. This sample has under 2 million distinct CDR3 sequences, with roughly 32% found just once. The sample was blood. Receptors originate from a woman aged 25 to 39 in good health.

A single count supports this clonotype. A read error may be the cause here, since a much bigger clone is one base away. The chain links TRBV29-1 to TRBJ2-7; D unclear. The germline V and J ends were trimmed by 5 bases and 7 bases, with 15 bases remaining between them. The CDR3 spans 12 residues. CDR1 is SQVTM, CDR2 ANQGSEA, per germline. The CDR3 coding sequence is TGCAGCGTTCCGAATTCGGTGAATGAGCAGTACTTC. Protein product: CSVPNSVNEQYF.

This chain uses TRBV3-1 with TRBJ1-2, with D perhaps matching TRBD1 (5 bases). The CDR3 totals 15 residues. The V end lost 11 bases, the J end lost 10 bases, and 29 bases lay between the germline ends. Germline-derived CDR1 and CDR2 are LGHDT and YNNKEL (reference sequence). This CDR3 reads CAVKRLGGEETDYTF. CDR3 DNA sequence: TGTGCCGTAAAAAGACTCGGAGGGGAAGAAACTGACTACACCTTC.

The CDR3 DNA reads TGTGCCAGCAAAATTACGGGAGGGCTGGAGGATGAGCAGTACTTC. Protein product: CASKITGGLEDEQYF. The chain couples TRBV12-3 or TRBV12-4 to TRBJ2-4; TRBD2 agrees at 8 bases. The V segment lost 7 bases and the J segment 13 bases; nucleotides outside the gene matches: 18. The CDR3 runs to 15 residues.

Points on this clonotype: A read error is possible here, since a much larger clone lies one base away. The genes are TRBV12-3 or TRBV12-4 and TRBJ2-3, with 9 positions matching TRBD2. This CDR3 is built from 15 residues. CDR3 protein: CASSLLAGPTDAQYF. The DNA of the CDR3 is TGTGCCAGCAGTTTACTAGCGGGGCCTACAGATGCGCAGTATTTT.

The sample holds a few counts of this clonotype. V gene TRBV12-3 or TRBV12-4 combines with J gene TRBJ2-1, with D tentatively TRBD2 (7 bases). CDR3 length equals 15 residues. Trimming removed 8 bases from V and 2 bases from J, with 16 bases in between. The CDR3 spells CASGPGGQTYNEQFF. Written as DNA, the CDR3 is TGTGCCAGCGGACCCGGGGGGCAGACCTACAATGAGCAGTTCTTC.

J is TRBJ2-1 and V is TRBV29-1; 8 positions match TRBD2. Judging by the DNA end, TRBJ2-7 fits better; the J call may be wrong. The CDR3 consists of 15 residues. CDR1 is SQVTM and CDR2 is ANQGSEA in the germline V gene. CDR3 sequence (DNA): TGCAGCGTTGAAGGGTTTGCGGGGGGAAACAATGAGCAGTACTTC. Protein: CSVEGFAGGNNEQYF.

A remark on this clonotype: A much larger clone differs by one base, so this may be a read error. The V call is TRBV4-1, the J call TRBJ2-7; the D is unclear. CDR3 length: 15 amino acids. Germline assignment: CDR1 MGHRA and CDR2 YSYEKL. Trimming pared 6 bases from V and 3 bases from J, leaving 18 bases between. CDR3 sequence: CASSNTQPPGYEQYF. CDR3 DNA: TGCGCCAGCAGTAACACGCAGCCCCCGGGCTACGAGCAGTACTTC.

This clonotype was seen a few times. The rearrangement uses TRBV20-1 and TRBJ1-2; D unclear. Germline V CDR1 and CDR2: DFQATT, SNEGSKA (reference sequence). Trimming stripped 1 base from V and 7 bases from J, with 19 bases between. There are 15 residues in the CDR3. The CDR3 DNA follows: TGCAGTGCTAGAGGCCTTACGGACGTAGTAGGTGGCTACACCTTC. It yields the protein CSARGLTDVVGGYTF.

The chain recombines TRBV18 with TRBJ2-1; no definite D call. Trimming took off 1 base at V and 3 bases at J, with 7 bases between the two ends. The CDR3 sequence is 14 residues long. The germline V gene has CDR1 KGHSH and CDR2 LQKENI. The CDR3 protein is CASSPLDNYNEQFF. The CDR3, as DNA: TGTGCCAGCTCACCACTAGACAACTACAATGAGCAGTTCTTC.

The chain recombines TRBV29-1 with TRBJ1-2; D is unclear. Germline CDR1 is SQVTM and CDR2 is ANQGSEA. V dropped 3 bases and J dropped 4 bases, with 12 bases sitting between them. The CDR3 extends over 13 amino acids. The CDR3 protein is CSVEATNGYGYTF. The CDR3 DNA is TGCAGCGTTGAGGCGACAAATGGCTATGGCTACACCTTC. The whole variable domain, filled in from reference TRBV29-1 and TRBJ1-2, reads SAVISQKPSRDICQRGTSLTIQCQVDSQVTMMFWYRQQPGQSLTLIATANQGSEATYESGFVIDKFPISRPNLTFSTLTVSNMSPEDSSIYLCSVEATNGYGYTFGSGTRLTVV.